This T cell receptor beta chain derives from a study of blood T cell repertoires in COVID-19. Across the study: Italy, Spain and the United States were the sources of the convalescent and acute COVID-19 samples.

Researchers sorted participants into cohorts using their self-reported clinical history. A COVID-19 case had been met by exposed participants during the 2 weeks before study entry. The length of the CDR3 is 17 residues. Germline trimming cut 5 bases from V and 1 base from J; bases unmatched to any gene: 6. CDR1 and CDR2 (germline): MRHNA, SNTAGT. Profiling relied on immunoSEQ multiplex PCR, and the TCRdb table lists in-frame clones only, not all of them. The table has under 300,000 clones, 75% to 90% seen once. This chain uses TRBV6-4 with TRBJ2-1; TRBD2 aligns across 12 bases. Specimen: PBMCs or T cells enriched from blood (not recorded which). The source is a woman in her forties who had been exposed to COVID-19. CDR3 in amino acids: CASSQGTSGRSYNEQFF. The CDR3 coding sequence is TGTGCCAGCAGTCAGGGGACTAGCGGGCGATCCTACAATGAGCAGTTCTTC.